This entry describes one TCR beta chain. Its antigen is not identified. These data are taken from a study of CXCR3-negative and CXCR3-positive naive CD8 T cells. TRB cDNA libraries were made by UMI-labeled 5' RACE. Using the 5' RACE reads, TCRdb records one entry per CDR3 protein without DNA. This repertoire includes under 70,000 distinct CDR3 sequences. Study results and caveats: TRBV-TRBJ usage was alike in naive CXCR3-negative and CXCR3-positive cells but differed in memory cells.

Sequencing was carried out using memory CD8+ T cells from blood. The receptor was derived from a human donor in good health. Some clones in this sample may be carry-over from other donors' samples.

CDR3 region: CASSSWDHPWEQFF. The J gene is TRBJ2-1, the V gene TRBV12-3 or TRBV12-4; lacking DNA, the TRBD1 call made by TCRdb goes unchecked. This CDR3 has 14 residues.